These 29 T cell receptor beta chains were sequenced from one sample in a study of blood T cells in healthy people across ages. Using a J-beta primer mix together with a sample-barcoded 5' primer, a second PCR was run for about 7 to 12 cycles. TCRdb passed the 5' RACE reads through MiXCR, listing each CDR3 protein once. The sample carries 1.5 million to 2 million distinct CDR3 sequences, 30% to 35% recorded once. Sequencing input: blood. These receptors all come from a woman aged 25 to 39 in good health.

The CDR3 spells CASSFLPGTGGYGYTF. Written as DNA, the CDR3 is TGTGCCAGCAGTTTCCTCCCCGGGACAGGTGGCTATGGCTACACCTTC. The V and J genes are TRBV28 and TRBJ1-2; 8 bases align to TRBD1. V lost 3 bases to trimming and J lost 4 bases; unmatched junction nucleotides: 10. The CDR3 has 16 residues. Germline assignment: CDR1 MDHEN and CDR2 SYDVKM.

This clonotype has only a few counts. CDR3 in DNA: TGCGCCAGCAGCCAAGTCGCTGGACAACAGCTAGCCAAAAACATTCAGTACTTC. Amino acids: CASSQVAGQQLAKNIQYF. The chain joins TRBV4-1 to TRBJ2-4, with D maybe TRBD1 (5 bases). V was cut by 1 base and J by 0 bases, with 16 bases left in between. The CDR3 extends over 18 amino acids. Germline assignment: CDR1 MGHRA and CDR2 YSYEKL.

This chain connects TRBV5-1 to TRBJ1-1, with 11 bases matching TRBD1. After removal of 4 bases from V and 1 base from J, the junction contained 6 bases not matched to a gene. The length of the CDR3 is 16 residues. Germline V CDR1 and CDR2: SGHRS, YFSETQ. The CDR3 DNA reads TGCGCCAGCAGCCCGCGGGACAGGGGGACGAACACTGAAGCTTTCTTT. Its translation: CASSPRDRGTNTEAFF.

This clonotype was recorded at least ten times. The J gene is TRBJ2-3, the V gene TRBV7-9; a weak D match, TRBD2 (5 bases). In germline, CDR1 is SEHNR, CDR2 FQNEAQ (reference sequence). With 5 bases removed from V and 0 bases from J, the gap between germline ends came to 12 bases. This CDR3 has 15 amino acids. The CDR3 nucleotides read TGTGCCAGCAGCCAACGACGGACTAGCACAGATACGCAGTATTTT. Its protein product is CASSQRRTSTDTQYF.

The table lists this clonotype with a few counts. The chain recombines TRBV3-1 with TRBJ2-1, with D perhaps matching TRBD1 (6 bases). The germline V gene has CDR1 LGHDT and CDR2 YNNKEL (reference sequence). The CDR3 is made up of 16 amino acids. Trimming took 2 bases from V and 3 from J, leaving 14 bases between them. The CDR3 loop is CASSQSGHLFYNEQFF. CDR3 sequence (DNA): TGTGCCAGCAGCCAATCGGGACACCTATTCTACAATGAGCAGTTCTTC.

The gene calls are TRBV12-3 or TRBV12-4 and TRBJ2-7; D is unresolved. Trimming cost V 4 bases and J 6 bases, with 10 bases left between them. The CDR3 consists of 12 residues. The CDR3 bases are TGTGCCAGCAGTTATGGAGCACGCGAGCAGTACTTC. Translating it yields CASSYGAREQYF.

This clonotype appeared a few times. This rearrangement joins TRBV10-3 to TRBJ2-1; perhaps TRBD1 as D (6 bases). V lost 6 bases to trimming and J lost 1 base, with 16 bases between them. The CDR3 has 16 amino acids. Germline V gene sequence: CDR1 ENHRY, CDR2 SYGVKD. This CDR3 reads CAIRDSSSLSYNEQFF. CDR3 in DNA: TGTGCCATCAGGGACAGCTCGTCCCTATCCTACAATGAGCAGTTCTTC.

The table lists this clonotype with a few counts. The chain uses TRBV14 and TRBJ2-7; 8 bases are a match to TRBD2. V lost 0 bases and J lost 5; bases outside the gene matches: 9. CDR3 length: 16 residues. Germline V gives CDR1 SGHDN, CDR2 FVKESK. CDR3 nucleotide sequence: TGTGCCAGCAGCCAAGAGCGGACTAGCTTGCGAAACGAGCAGTACTTC. Protein: CASSQERTSLRNEQYF.

In its sample, this clonotype was seen a few times. This rearrangement joins TRBV6-5 to TRBJ1-2, with 12 bases lining up with TRBD1. The V gene end was trimmed by 0 bases and the J gene end by 2 bases; junction bases not matched to a gene: 4. This CDR3 has 17 residues. CDR1 is MNHEY and CDR2 is SVGAGI in the germline V gene. The CDR3 region is CASSYSGTGGANYGYTF. For the CDR3, the DNA is TGTGCCAGCAGTTACTCCGGGACAGGGGGCGCAAACTATGGCTACACCTTC.

This clonotype appeared a single time. One end of the junction fails to match germline, which may point to a read error. The chain links TRBV5-1 to TRBJ2-6; D may correspond to TRBD1 or TRBD2 (5 bases each). The CDR3 is made up of 16 amino acids. Germline lookup yields CDR1 SGHRS and CDR2 YFSETQ. The CDR3 sequence is CASSLDGSGGANVRTF. The DNA for the CDR3 is TGCGCCAGCAGCTTGGATGGGAGTGGTGGGGCCAACGTCCGGACTTTC.

V and J are TRBV20-1 and TRBJ1-5, with D unclear. The V gene's germline CDR1 is DFQATT and CDR2 SNEGSKA (reference sequence). The germline V and J ends were trimmed by 6 bases and 0 bases, with 24 bases remaining between them. This CDR3 has 18 residues. The CDR3 reads CSALDCAEDTNSNQPQHF. The CDR3 DNA sequence: TGCAGTGCCCTTGACTGCGCGGAAGACACAAATAGCAATCAGCCCCAGCATTTT.

This clonotype has only one observation. The chain uses TRBV4-1 and TRBJ2-5; 10 bases map to TRBD1. The length of the CDR3 is 16 residues. Germline CDR1 and CDR2: MGHRA and YSYEKL. J gave up 4 bases and V 5 bases, and 10 bases lay outside the gene matches. This CDR3 reads CASSKMAGQGGETQYF. The CDR3 DNA reads as TGCGCCAGCAGCAAGATGGCCGGACAGGGGGGAGAGACCCAGTACTTC.

This clonotype has a handful of counts. The chain recombines TRBV4-1 with TRBJ2-3; D call uncertain. There are 14 residues in the CDR3. Germline values: CDR1 MGHRA, CDR2 YSYEKL. The V end was cut by 3 bases, the J end by 1 base, with 8 bases between. DNA for the CDR3: TGCGCCAGCAGCCAGATCGTCCGCACAGATACGCAGTATTTT. It yields the protein CASSQIVRTDTQYF.

The rearrangement joins TRBV29-1 to TRBJ1-1; D remains unclear. Germline CDR1 is SQVTM and CDR2 is ANQGSEA. The CDR3 contains 13 residues. V gave up 5 bases and J gave up 0 bases, with 10 bases separating them. This CDR3 is CSVRAAVNTEAFF. The CDR3 DNA sequence: TGCAGCGTTCGTGCAGCCGTGAACACTGAAGCTTTCTTT.

This clonotype has just one count. The final CDR3 position lacks the conserved phenylalanine or tryptophan, pointing to a likely read error. The V call is TRBV10-3, the J call TRBJ2-3, with 9 bases fitting TRBD2. Per germline, CDR1 ENHRY and CDR2 SYGVKD. J gave up 4 bases and V 3 bases, and 2 bases lay outside the gene matches. The length of the CDR3 is 14 residues. The CDR3 is CAISDGGGADTQYV. The CDR3, as DNA: TGTGCCATCAGTGATGGCGGGGGGGCAGATACGCAGTATGTT.

The V gene is TRBV10-1, the J gene TRBJ1-5; D not resolved. Germline lookup yields CDR1 WNHNN and CDR2 SYGVQD (reference sequence). Deletions cut 4 bases from V and 6 bases from J, with 13 bases between. There are 14 residues in the CDR3. CDR3 protein: CASSAREGGQPQHF. In DNA form, the CDR3 reads TGCGCCAGCAGTGCTAGGGAGGGTGGTCAGCCCCAGCATTTT.

The sample holds a few counts of this clonotype. The chain couples TRBV20-1 to TRBJ2-6; 9 bases agree with TRBD2. This CDR3 is built from 18 residues. Germline values: CDR1 DFQATT, CDR2 SNEGSKA (reference sequence). Unmatched junction bases numbered 9, after V lost 1 base and J lost 2 bases. CDR3 sequence reads: CSARAAGGLRPGANVLTF. For the CDR3, the DNA is TGCAGTGCTAGAGCCGCGGGAGGGCTACGCCCTGGGGCCAACGTCCTGACTTTC.

The V call is TRBV28, the J call TRBJ2-1, with unresolved D. In germline, CDR1 is MDHEN, CDR2 SYDVKM. The CDR3 is made up of 12 amino acids. V was shortened by 10 bases and J by 4 bases, with 11 bases between the two germline ends. CDR3 region: CATLRAYNEQFF. In DNA form, the CDR3 reads TGTGCCACTTTAAGGGCGTACAATGAGCAGTTCTTC. The full variable domain, rest sourced from reference TRBV28 and TRBJ2-1, is DVKVTQSSRYLVKRTGEKVFLECVQDMDHENMFWYRQDPGLGLRLIYFSYDVKMKEKGDIPEGYSVSREKKERFSLILESASTNQTSMYLCATLRAYNEQFFGPGTRLTVL.

The chain couples TRBV12-3 or TRBV12-4 to TRBJ1-6, with 8 bases fitting TRBD1. This CDR3 region has 15 residues. The ends lost 7 bases at V and 10 bases at J; junction bases unmatched: 12. The CDR3 coding sequence is TGTGCCAGCACCTTCCGGGACAGGACGGGGTCACCCCTCCACTTT. This sequence encodes CASTFRDRTGSPLHF.

Only one count was recorded for this clonotype. This may come from a read error, since a much larger clone is one base off. This chain connects TRBV7-2 to TRBJ2-7; D gene unclear. The germline V gene encodes CDR1 SGHTA and CDR2 FQGNSA. The CDR3 contains 16 residues. The CDR3 nucleotides read TGTGCCGGCAGCTTAGATGCGGCCCGAGGCCTCTACGAGCAGTACTTC. Its translation: CAGSLDAARGLYEQYF.

V is TRBV6-1 and J is TRBJ1-2, with D hard to call. Germline CDR1 and CDR2: MNHNS and SASEGT. The V end lost 5 bases, the J end lost 8 bases, and 15 bases lay between the germline ends. The CDR3 spans 13 residues. The CDR3 sequence: CASSPNPGRGYTF. The CDR3 region has the DNA TGTGCCAGCAGTCCGAACCCAGGCCGGGGCTACACCTTC.

This clonotype turned up a few times. This rearrangement joins TRBV20-1 to TRBJ1-2, with D unclear. Germline V lookup: CDR1 DFQATT, CDR2 SNEGSKA (reference sequence). The CDR3 is 13 amino acids. The V end was cut by 5 bases, the J end by 8 bases, with 18 bases between. This chain's CDR3 is CSAGPRTTSGYTF. The CDR3 bases are TGCAGTGCTGGACCACGGACGACATCCGGCTACACCTTC.

The chain combines TRBV6-2 or TRBV6-3 with TRBJ1-5; 12 bases agree with TRBD1. The CDR3 is 18 residues long. CDR1 and CDR2 (germline): MNHEY, SVGEGT. Losses at the gene ends were 0 bases for V and 2 bases for J; bases not matched to a gene: 5. CDR3 nucleotides: TGTGCCAGCAGTTACTCGGGACAGGGGGCGCTGGGCAATCAGCCCCAGCATTTT. Encoded protein: CASSYSGQGALGNQPQHF.

J is TRBJ2-3 and V is TRBV10-1; the match to TRBD2 covers 7 bases. Trimming removed 7 bases from V and 5 bases from J; junction bases left unmatched: 15. The length of the CDR3 is 16 residues. Germline V gene data show CDR1 as WNHNN and CDR2 as SYGVQD (reference sequence). In DNA form, the CDR3 reads TGCGCCAGCACCCCCCGCGCGGGAGTTGTGGTAGATACGCAGTATTTT. Translated, it gives CASTPRAGVVVDTQYF.

V and J are TRBV12-3 or TRBV12-4 and TRBJ2-7, with D possibly TRBD2 on 6 matching bases. The CDR3 is 16 residues long. Trimming removed 7 bases from V and 2 bases from J, with 21 bases in between. The CDR3 coding sequence is TGTGCCAGCATGGGACCAGCGGGCGCTCGGCCCTACGAGCAGTACTTC. This sequence encodes CASMGPAGARPYEQYF.

The chain carries TRBV27 and TRBJ2-5; TRBD1 matches 7 bases. Per the germline V gene, CDR1 is MNHEY and CDR2 is SMNVEV (reference sequence). Unmatched junction bases numbered 8, after V lost 5 bases and J lost 2 bases. The length of the CDR3 is 15 residues. For the CDR3, the DNA is TGTGCCAGCAGTCCCCGGTGGACAGGACAAGAGACCCAGTACTTC. It encodes CASSPRWTGQETQYF.

The rearrangement links TRBV6-2 or TRBV6-3 to TRBJ2-7, with TRBD1 identical over 8 bases. The germline V gene has CDR1 MNHEY and CDR2 SVGEGT. The junction had 8 bases not matched to a gene; V was cut back by 5 bases and J by 5 bases. This CDR3 has 14 residues. DNA for the CDR3: TGTGCCAGCAGTCTCAGGGGGCGCGGCCACGAGCAGTACTTC. It yields the protein CASSLRGRGHEQYF.

The V and J genes are TRBV7-9 and TRBJ2-3, with 12 nucleotides matching TRBD1. V gave up 0 bases and J gave up 5 bases; unmatched junction bases: 6. Per the germline V gene, CDR1 is SEHNR and CDR2 is FQNEAQ (reference sequence). This CDR3 has 17 amino acids. CDR3 bases: TGTGCCAGCAGCTTAGCGAAGGGACAGGGGGCTGGAGATACGCAGTATTTT. Its translation is CASSLAKGQGAGDTQYF.

This clonotype appeared once. The CDR3 ends on some other residue instead of the conserved phenylalanine or tryptophan, so this is likely a read error. The rearrangement joins TRBV11-2 to TRBJ2-3, with 8 bases that match TRBD2. The CDR3 has 16 amino acids. Trimming at V came to 2 bases and at J to 4 bases, leaving 8 bases not matched to a gene. The germline V gene has CDR1 SGHAT and CDR2 FQNNGV. This CDR3 is CASSLNPLGLADTQYL. The CDR3 DNA sequence: TGTGCCAGCAGCTTAAATCCGTTGGGACTAGCAGATACGCAGTATTTG.